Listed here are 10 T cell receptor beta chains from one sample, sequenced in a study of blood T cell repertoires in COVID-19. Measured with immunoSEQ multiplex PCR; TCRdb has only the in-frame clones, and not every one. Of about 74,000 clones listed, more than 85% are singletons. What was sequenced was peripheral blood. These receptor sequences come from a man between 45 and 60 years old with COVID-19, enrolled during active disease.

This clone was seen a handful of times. The CDR3 protein is CASRSREGQDNEQFF. The CDR3 DNA sequence: TGCGCCAGCAGGTCCCGGGAGGGCCAGGACAATGAGCAGTTCTTC. The chain uses TRBV5-1 and TRBJ2-1, with 8 bases lining up with TRBD2. This CDR3 has 15 residues. Germline lookup yields CDR1 SGHRS and CDR2 YFSETQ. After removal of 5 bases from V and 5 bases from J, the junction contained 9 bases not matched to a gene. The full variable domain, with the rest looked up from reference TRBV5-1 and TRBJ2-1, is KAGVTQTPRYLIKTRGQQVTLSCSPISGHRSVSWYQQTPGQGLQFLFEYFSETQRNKGNFPGRFSGRQFSNSRSEMNVSTLELGDSALYLCASRSREGQDNEQFFGPGTRLTVL.

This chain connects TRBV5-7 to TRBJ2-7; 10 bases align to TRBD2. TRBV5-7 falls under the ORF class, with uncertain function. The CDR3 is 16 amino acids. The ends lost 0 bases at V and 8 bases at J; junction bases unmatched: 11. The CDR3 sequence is CASSLASGSRDGKQYV. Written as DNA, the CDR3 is TGTGCCAGCAGCTTGGCTAGCGGGAGCAGAGACGGGAAGCAGTACGTC.

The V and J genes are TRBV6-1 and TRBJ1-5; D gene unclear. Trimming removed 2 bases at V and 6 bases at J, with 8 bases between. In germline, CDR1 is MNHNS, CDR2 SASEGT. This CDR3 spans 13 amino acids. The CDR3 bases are TGTGCCAGCAGTGAACAGGTTTTTCAGCCCCAGCATTTT. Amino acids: CASSEQVFQPQHF.

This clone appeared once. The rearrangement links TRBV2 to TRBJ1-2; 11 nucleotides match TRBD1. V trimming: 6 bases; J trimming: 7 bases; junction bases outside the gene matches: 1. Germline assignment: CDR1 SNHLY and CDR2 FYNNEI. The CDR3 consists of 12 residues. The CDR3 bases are TGTGCCAGCAGGGGGACAGGGGGTGGCTACACCTTC. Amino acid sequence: CASRGTGGGYTF.

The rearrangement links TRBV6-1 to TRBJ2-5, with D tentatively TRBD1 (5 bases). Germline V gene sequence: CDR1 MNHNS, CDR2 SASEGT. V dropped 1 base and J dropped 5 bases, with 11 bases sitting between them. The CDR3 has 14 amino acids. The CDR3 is CASSEGGNWETQYF. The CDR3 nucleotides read TGTGCCAGCAGTGAAGGGGGCAACTGGGAGACCCAGTACTTC.

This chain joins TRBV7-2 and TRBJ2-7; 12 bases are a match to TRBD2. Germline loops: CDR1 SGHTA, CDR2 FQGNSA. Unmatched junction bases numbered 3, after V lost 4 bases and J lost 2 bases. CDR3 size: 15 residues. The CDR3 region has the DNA TGTGCCAGCAGCTCTCTAGCGGGAGGGCCCTACGAGCAGTACTTC. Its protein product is CASSSLAGGPYEQYF.

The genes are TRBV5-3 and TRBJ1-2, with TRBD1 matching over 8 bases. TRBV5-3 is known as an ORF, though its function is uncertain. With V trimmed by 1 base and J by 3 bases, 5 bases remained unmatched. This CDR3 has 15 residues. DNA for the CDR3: TGTGCCAGAAGCTTGAGAGGACAGGGTGACTATGGCTACACCTTC. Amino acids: CARSLRGQGDYGYTF.

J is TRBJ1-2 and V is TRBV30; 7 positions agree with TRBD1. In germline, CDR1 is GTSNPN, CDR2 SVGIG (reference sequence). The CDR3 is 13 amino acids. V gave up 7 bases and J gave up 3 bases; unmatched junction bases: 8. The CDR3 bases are TGTGCCTCTGCACAGGGGATTCACTATGGCTACACCTTC. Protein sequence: CASAQGIHYGYTF.

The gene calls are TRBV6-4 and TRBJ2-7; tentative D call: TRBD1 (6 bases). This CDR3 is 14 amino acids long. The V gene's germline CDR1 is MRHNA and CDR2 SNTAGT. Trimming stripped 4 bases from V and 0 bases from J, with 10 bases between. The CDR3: CASSVPGASYEQYV. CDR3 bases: TGTGCCAGCAGTGTTCCAGGGGCCTCCTACGAGCAGTACGTC.

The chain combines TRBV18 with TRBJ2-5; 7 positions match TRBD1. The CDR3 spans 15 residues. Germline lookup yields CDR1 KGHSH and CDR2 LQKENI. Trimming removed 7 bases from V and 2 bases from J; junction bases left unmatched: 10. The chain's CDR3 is CASFPQGGQQETQYF. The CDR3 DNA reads TGTGCCAGCTTCCCTCAAGGGGGCCAGCAAGAGACCCAGTACTTC.